This T cell receptor beta chain was identified during a study of siplizumab effects on memory and regulatory T cells. Points from the study as a whole: Poor capture below about 10^-5 frequency left most alloreactive clones unmapped to unstimulated subsets. In siplizumab conditions, mappable alloreactive CD4+ clones averaged about 69% Treg-derived, against approximately 27% in controls.

To note about this clone: Antigen specificity is unknown.

V shed 10 bases, J shed 4 bases, and the junction held 4 bases outside the gene matches. The CDR3 sequence is 14 residues long. The germline gives CDR1 MGHDK, CDR2 SYGVNS. The method was immunoSEQ multiplex PCR; TCRdb's version includes in-frame clones alone and lacks a portion of them. This sample yields around 86,000 clones, of which approximately 95% are seen a single time; around 0.3% belongs to the top ten. This chain joins TRBV25-1 and TRBJ2-5; 15 bases match TRBD2. Sample: non-Treg CD4+ T cells sorted from blood. The receptor comes from a human donor in good health. The CDR3: CATGLAGGVETQYF. The CDR3 DNA sequence: TGTGCCACAGGACTAGCGGGGGGGGTAGAGACCCAGTACTTC.